This T cell receptor beta chain was found in a study of blood T cell repertoires in COVID-19. Study summary: Samples came from the United States, Italy and Spain, spanning acute and convalescent COVID-19. Nucleic acid was either cDNA or gDNA, and it came from T cells, B-cell-depleted T cells, or PBMCs.

The authors' processing: The assay estimated nucleated cells by amplifying reference gene primers. This table comes from immunoSEQ multiplex PCR, and its TCRdb copy is limited to in-frame clones, with some not included. V, J and clone size derive from that table, while D and trimming were established from the DNA sequence. The table includes 200,000 to 250,000 clones, approximately 91% detected once. Sequencing input: peripheral blood. This TCR was sampled from a woman aged 60-75 years with acute or convalescent COVID-19.

Here the CDR3 reads CASSSEAHYGYTF. In DNA form, the CDR3 reads TGTGCCAGCAGTTCCGAGGCCCACTATGGCTACACCTTC. The V call is TRBV6-5, the J call TRBJ1-2, with D hard to call. Trimming took off 4 bases at V and 3 bases at J, with 9 bases between the two ends. The germline gives CDR1 MNHEY, CDR2 SVGAGI. This CDR3 region has 13 residues.